The 30 T cell receptor beta chains below come from one sample, sequenced in a study of blood T cell repertoires in COVID-19. Method: immunoSEQ multiplex PCR; TCRdb's copy keeps in-frame clones and lacks some. This table holds approximately 190,000 clones, around 83% found once. Specimen: peripheral blood. Receptors originate from a woman aged 40 to 50 with acute or convalescent COVID-19.

The chain combines TRBV9 with TRBJ2-5; unclear D gene. The CDR3 loop spans 14 amino acids. CDR1 is SGDLS and CDR2 is YYNGEE in the germline V gene. V was pared by 4 bases and J by 1 base, with 11 bases between. CDR3 sequence reads: CASSWSGSQETQYF. The CDR3 DNA reads as TGTGCCAGCAGCTGGAGTGGTAGCCAAGAGACCCAGTACTTC.

The chain combines TRBV11-2 with TRBJ2-3; D is perhaps TRBD2 (5 bases). The ends were cut back, 2 bases at V and 2 bases at J, with 11 bases in the middle. The germline CDR1 and CDR2 sequences are SGHAT and FQNNGV. The length of the CDR3 is 15 residues. The CDR3 DNA is TGTGCCAGCAGCTTATACGGGATAACCACAGATACGCAGTATTTT. Translating gives CASSLYGITTDTQYF.

The V gene is TRBV7-2, the J gene TRBJ2-3, with no clear D. Per germline, CDR1 SGHTA and CDR2 FQGNSA. Trimming removed 7 bases at V and 2 bases at J, with 16 bases between. The CDR3 has 15 residues. The CDR3 is CASIPGRFNTDTQYF. CDR3 coding DNA: TGTGCCAGCATCCCAGGCAGATTTAACACAGATACGCAGTATTTT.

The chain links TRBV7-9 to TRBJ2-2; 9 bases match TRBD1. The CDR3 runs to 15 residues. Germline assignment: CDR1 SEHNR and CDR2 FQNEAQ (reference sequence). The V and J ends lost 4 bases and 7 bases, in that order; junction bases with no gene match: 7. CDR3 region: CASSSGQGLGGELFF. CDR3 DNA: TGTGCCAGCAGCTCGGGACAGGGTTTGGGCGGGGAGCTGTTTTTT.

This sequence joins TRBV6-4 and TRBJ2-3; 9 nucleotides align to TRBD2. This CDR3 region has 13 residues. Germline trimming cut 4 bases from V and 11 bases from J; bases unmatched to any gene: 7. Germline CDR1 reads MRHNA; CDR2 reads SNTAGT. DNA for the CDR3: TGTGCCAGCAGTGCAAAGCGGGAGGAGGGGCAGTATTTT. Protein product: CASSAKREEGQYF.

The genes are TRBV30 and TRBJ2-4; TRBD1 might be the D (5 bases). V dropped 4 bases and J dropped 7 bases, with 8 bases sitting between them. The CDR3 runs to 11 residues. The germline V gene encodes CDR1 GTSNPN and CDR2 SVGIG (reference sequence). In DNA form, the CDR3 reads TGTGCCTGGACAGGGTCGAACATTCAGTACTTC. Its protein is CAWTGSNIQYF.

This rearrangement joins TRBV2 to TRBJ2-2; D perhaps matches TRBD1 (7 bases). From germline, CDR1 is SNHLY and CDR2 FYNNEI. Between the trimmed V and J ends, which lost 9 bases and 0 bases, there was a span of 11 bases. The CDR3 spans 14 residues. The CDR3 here is CARAGQSNTGELFF. DNA for the CDR3: TGTGCCAGGGCGGGACAGTCGAACACCGGGGAGCTGTTTTTT.

The rearrangement joins TRBV6-5 to TRBJ1-1; 9 bases agree with TRBD1. This CDR3 comprises 15 residues. J gave up 2 bases and V 6 bases, and 7 bases lay outside the gene matches. Germline CDR1 MNHEY, CDR2 SVGAGI. For the CDR3, the DNA is TGTGCCAGCAGCCTCCGGGGACAGGGTAACACTGAAGCTTTCTTT. Translation: CASSLRGQGNTEAFF.

The chain is built from TRBV18 and TRBJ2-7; TRBD1 matches at 10 bases. J gave up 2 bases and V 3 bases, and 7 bases lay outside the gene matches. CDR1 is KGHSH and CDR2 is LQKENI in the germline V gene. CDR3 length equals 16 residues. The DNA for the CDR3 is TGTGCCAGCTCACCCAGCCGGGACAGGGGACCCTACGAGCAGTACTTC. It yields the protein CASSPSRDRGPYEQYF.

The chain employs TRBV6-5 and TRBJ2-2; D is undetermined. The CDR3 covers 15 residues. Germline CDR1 is MNHEY and CDR2 is SVGAGI. Trimming pared 0 bases from V and 4 bases from J, leaving 9 bases between. DNA of the CDR3: TGTGCCAGCAGTTACTCGCCGAGAGGCACCGGGGAGCTGTTTTTT. Its translation is CASSYSPRGTGELFF.

This chain links TRBV28 with TRBJ1-4, with D possibly TRBD1 on 5 matching bases. Trimming removed 6 bases at V and 6 bases at J, with 32 bases between. CDR1 is MDHEN and CDR2 is SYDVKM in the germline V gene. There are 20 residues in the CDR3. CDR3 in amino acids: CASSVHFPIRTGRRDEKLFF. In DNA, the CDR3 is TGTGCCAGCAGCGTCCACTTTCCTATACGTACGGGGCGGAGGGATGAAAAACTGTTTTTT. The full variable domain, with the rest looked up from reference TRBV28 and TRBJ1-4, is DVKVTQSSRYLVKRTGEKVFLECVQDMDHENMFWYRQDPGLGLRLIYFSYDVKMKEKGDIPEGYSVSREKKERFSLILESASTNQTSMYLCASSVHFPIRTGRRDEKLFFGSGTQLSVL.

This clone appeared once. The V and J genes are TRBV7-6 and TRBJ1-6; the match to TRBD1 covers 7 bases. The V gene end was trimmed by 5 bases and the J gene end by 8 bases; junction bases not matched to a gene: 9. The CDR3 covers 15 residues. Germline-derived CDR1 and CDR2 are SGHVS and FNYEAQ. Written as DNA, the CDR3 is TGTGCCAGCAGCGCCCGGGACAGCTCAGATTCACCCCTCCACTTT. Its translation: CASSARDSSDSPLHF.

The rearrangement uses TRBV11-2 and TRBJ1-4; no reliable D call. CDR1 SGHAT and CDR2 FQNNGV come from the germline V gene. The CDR3 has 16 amino acids. Trimming took off 3 bases at V and 0 bases at J, with 11 bases between the two ends. This CDR3 reads CASSFSTRTTNEKLFF. The DNA for the CDR3 is TGTGCCAGCAGCTTTAGTACGAGGACAACTAATGAAAAACTGTTTTTT.

This clone was recorded only once. CDR3 amino acids: CASSQTGTGTYNEQFF. The DNA of the CDR3 is TGTGCCAGCAGCCAGACCGGGACAGGGACCTACAATGAGCAGTTCTTC. This sequence joins TRBV4-2 and TRBJ2-1; 9 bases agree with TRBD1. V shed 3 bases and J 2 bases; nucleotides not matched to a gene: 5. Germline CDR1 is LGHNA and CDR2 is YNFKEQ. This CDR3 is built from 16 residues.

This clone was detected only a few times. The chain employs TRBV11-2 and TRBJ1-4; no clear D. Looked up from germline, CDR1 is SGHAT and CDR2 is FQNNGV. This CDR3 has 14 residues. V was pared by 2 bases and J by 5 bases, with 9 bases between. CDR3 DNA: TGTGCCAGCAGCTTATCGTACGGGAATGAAAAACTGTTTTTT. Amino acids: CASSLSYGNEKLFF. Variable domain in full (rest from reference TRBV11-2 and TRBJ1-4): EAGVAQSPRYKIIEKRQSVAFWCNPISGHATLYWYQQILGQGPKLLIQFQNNGVVDDSQLPKDRFSAERLKGVDSTLKIQPAKLEDSAVYLCASSLSYGNEKLFFGSGTQLSVL.

This clone appeared a single time. J is TRBJ1-3 and V is TRBV7-3, with 8 bases fitting TRBD1. The CDR3 is 18 amino acids. V trimming: 1 base; J trimming: 3 bases; junction bases outside the gene matches: 11. The germline gives CDR1 SGHTA, CDR2 FQGTGA. The CDR3 protein is CASSLNPITGGSGNTIYF. DNA of the CDR3: TGTGCCAGCAGCTTAAATCCCATCACAGGGGGAAGTGGAAACACCATATATTTT.

This chain links TRBV3-1 (or the pseudogene TRBV3-2) with TRBJ1-4, with no clear D. Looked up from germline, CDR1 is LGHDT and CDR2 is YNNKEL (reference sequence). This CDR3 spans 14 amino acids. V was trimmed by 0 bases and J by 6 bases, leaving 8 bases between them. The CDR3 nucleotides read TGTGCCAGCAGCCAAGAGGGAGGCGATGAAAAACTGTTTTTT. It encodes CASSQEGGDEKLFF.

This clone was found a few times. The sample holds other DNA sequences that translate to the same CDR3. The V gene is TRBV18, the J gene TRBJ2-7; 11 nucleotides match TRBD1. With 3 bases clipped from V and 2 bases from J, the junction kept 3 bases outside the gene matches. CDR1 KGHSH and CDR2 LQKENI come from the germline V gene. The CDR3 consists of 15 residues. The CDR3 nucleotides read TGTGCCAGCTCACCGGGGACAGGGGGGCCCTACGAGCAGTACTTC. Translated: CASSPGTGGPYEQYF.

The chain employs TRBV4-1 and TRBJ1-4; perhaps TRBD1 as D (5 bases). V lost 3 bases and J 4 bases, leaving 21 bases between the germline ends. The CDR3 is 18 amino acids. The V gene's germline CDR1 is MGHRA and CDR2 YSYEKL. CDR3 sequence: CASSHPIRGRAINEKLFF. The CDR3 DNA sequence: TGCGCCAGCAGCCATCCTATCCGGGGGAGGGCCATTAATGAAAAACTGTTTTTT.

The V gene is TRBV6-5, the J gene TRBJ2-3; D is unresolved. The CDR3 length is 10 residues. V gave up 8 bases and J gave up 6 bases, with 6 bases separating them. Germline values: CDR1 MNHEY, CDR2 SVGAGI. In nucleotides, the CDR3 is TGTGCCAGCTATCAGGATACGCAGTATTTT. It is translated as CASYQDTQYF.

V gene TRBV28 combines with J gene TRBJ2-2; 7 bases are shared with TRBD2. V was pared by 3 bases and J by 5 bases, with 6 bases of the junction left unmatched. Per germline, CDR1 MDHEN and CDR2 SYDVKM. CDR3 size: 15 residues. CDR3 nucleotide sequence: TGTGCCAGCAGTTTGGGGGGGAGTCGGACCGGGGAGCTGTTTTTT. Translating it yields CASSLGGSRTGELFF.

This chain uses TRBV27 with TRBJ2-1; D uncertain. This CDR3 region has 15 residues. V lost 3 bases and J lost 2, with 11 bases in between. The germline V gene has CDR1 MNHEY and CDR2 SMNVEV (reference sequence). CDR3 sequence: CASSLYSLAYNEQFF. CDR3 in DNA: TGTGCCAGCAGTTTGTATAGCCTAGCCTACAATGAGCAGTTCTTC.

This chain connects TRBV7-9 to TRBJ1-1, with 7 nucleotides matching TRBD1. Germline V gene lookup returns CDR1 SEHNR and CDR2 FQNEAQ (reference sequence). V was clipped by 5 bases and J by 5 bases; unmatched bases: 5. This CDR3 comprises 13 residues. CDR3 amino acids: CASSQQGETEAFF. DNA for the CDR3: TGTGCCAGCAGCCAGCAGGGGGAAACTGAAGCTTTCTTT. The full variable domain, with the rest looked up from reference TRBV7-9 and TRBJ1-1, is DTGVSQNPRHKITKRGQNVTFRCDPISEHNRLYWYRQTLGQGPEFLTYFQNEAQLEKSRLLSDRFSAERPKGSFSTLEIQRTEQGDSAMYLCASSQQGETEAFFGQGTRLTVV.

V gene TRBV6-2 or TRBV6-3 combines with J gene TRBJ2-1; the match to TRBD1 covers 10 bases. The V and J ends lost 4 bases and 4 bases, in that order; junction bases with no gene match: 13. The CDR3 totals 18 residues. Germline CDR1 and CDR2: MNHEY and SVGEGT. CDR3 nucleotides: TGTGCCAGCAGTTCCCCGGGACAGGGGCCGGGGGTATACAATGAGCAGTTCTTC. Translation gives CASSSPGQGPGVYNEQFF.

The gene calls are TRBV10-3 and TRBJ2-6, with D possibly matching TRBD1 (6 bases). This CDR3 has 15 amino acids. CDR1 and CDR2 from the germline V gene are ENHRY and SYGVKD. Trimming removed 4 bases at V and 2 bases at J, with 9 bases between. CDR3 in amino acids: CAISATGTGANVLTF. CDR3 nucleotide sequence: TGTGCCATCAGTGCAACAGGGACTGGGGCCAACGTCCTGACTTTC.

The J gene is TRBJ2-6, the V gene TRBV19, with no clear D. Trimming took 7 bases from V and 4 from J, leaving 8 bases between them. The CDR3 has 13 residues. Per germline, CDR1 LNHDA and CDR2 SQIVND (reference sequence). The CDR3 DNA reads TGTGCCAGTATCCCCTCCGGGGCCAACGTCCTGACTTTC. It is translated as CASIPSGANVLTF.

V usage is TRBV29-1 and J usage is TRBJ1-1, with D possibly matching TRBD1 (5 bases). V gave up 5 bases and J gave up 11 bases, with 15 bases separating them. Germline CDR1 SQVTM, CDR2 ANQGSEA. This CDR3 contains 11 residues. CDR3 DNA sequence: TGCAGCGTTTGGCAGGGATGGGATGCTTTCTTT. It specifies CSVWQGWDAFF.

This sequence joins TRBV7-2 and TRBJ2-2, with D perhaps matching TRBD1 (6 bases). V was shortened by 4 bases and J by 6 bases, with 12 bases between the two germline ends. The CDR3 is 14 residues long. Germline CDR1 and CDR2: SGHTA and FQGNSA. CDR3 DNA sequence: TGTGCCAGCAGCTACACTACAGGGTCCGGGGAGCTGTTTTTT. Translation gives CASSYTTGSGELFF.

The chain uses TRBV5-1 and TRBJ1-6, with 12 nucleotides matching TRBD1. This CDR3 has 15 residues. CDR1 is SGHRS, CDR2 YFSETQ, per germline. V lost 4 bases to trimming and J lost 9 bases; unmatched junction nucleotides: 5. The CDR3 region is CASSQGQGATSPLHF. The CDR3 DNA reads TGCGCCAGCAGCCAGGGACAGGGGGCTACTTCACCCCTCCACTTT.

This clone has just one count. V gene TRBV5-1 combines with J gene TRBJ1-1; D is perhaps TRBD1 (5 bases). Trimming cost V 1 base and J 5 bases, with 12 bases left between them. CDR3 size: 14 residues. The germline V gene encodes CDR1 SGHRS and CDR2 YFSETQ. In DNA form, the CDR3 reads TGCGCCAGCAGCTTGCAGGGTGGGCGGACTGAAGCTTTCTTT. Its translation is CASSLQGGRTEAFF.